This T cell receptor (beta chain) was recovered during a study of blood T cell repertoires in COVID-19 (dated by TCRdb to the early 2020s). Broadly, across the study: The collaborator samples originated in the United States, Italy and Spain and spanned the acute and convalescent phases of COVID-19. Where available, HLA class I and class II types were taken from metadata supplied by the sample provider and were not determined by assay-based typing. Sample metadata almost always included a de-identified subject ID, COVID-19 status, age in years and sex. The samples were drawn from two sources: the first 160 participants of the ongoing ImmuneRACE study, and 950 to 1,500 subjects contributed by 6 global collaborators. The material from the prospective study consisted of cDNA or gDNA derived from T cells, B-cell-depleted T cells, or PBMCs. The repertoires were made available in a free public database intended to serve as a resource for research on the immune response to SARS-CoV-2. Deeply sampled blood TCRbeta repertoires from subjects exposed to, actively infected with, or recovered from COVID-19 were included in the dataset. General conclusions and limits of the study: The quantity of clinical and demographic metadata differed by source and by participant and was supplied without curation.

The immunoSEQ Assay, a bias-controlled multiplex PCR, was used to amplify TCRbeta CDR3 regions from genomic DNA. Concerning the study's data processing: Nucleated cell counts per sample were estimated from amplification of reference gene primers within the assay. To quantify the absolute abundance of each unique TCRbeta CDR3 rearrangement, sequence reads were collapsed and filtered. Productive Simpson clonality was computed per sample as the square root of Simpson's diversity index over productive rearrangements. Imported from immuneACCESS, the table was reduced by TCRdb to in-frame sequences with V and J called. These copies leave out some clones; in studies compared against another copy, an unresolved V gene accounts for under half, and the cause of the remainder is not known. For V, J and clone size, that table is used; D and trimming come from the DNA. The sample profile shows 150,000 to 200,000 clones; about 81% of them were found once. The ten largest clonotypes hold more than 9.5% of the sample.

This clone was observed many times. No cognate antigen has been identified for it. No qualities accompany the bases; no much larger clone lies one base away. The same CDR3 can be traced to other DNA sequences in this sample. Whole blood was collected in K2EDTA tubes by collaborating institutions according to the institutions' own protocols. Collaborator samples were shipped for TCRbeta analysis as frozen whole blood, isolated PBMCs, or DNA extracted from either sample type. The cysteine opens and the phenylalanine closes a CDR3 of 13 amino acids. The sequence is cut down to CDR3 DNA, 39 bases in frame from base 1. The germline V gene encodes CDR1 SGHVS and CDR2 FQNEAQ. V is cut back by 6 bases and J by 4 bases, with 4 bases in the junction unmatched.

This chain joins TRBV7-8 to TRBJ1-1; 8 central nucleotides agree with TRBD1. Sequenced material: peripheral blood. This sequence originates from a man in his 60s with active or convalescent COVID-19. CDR3 protein: CASSLTGGTEAFF. The DNA is TGTGCCAGCAGTCTTACAGGGGGCACTGAAGCTTTCTTT.